This TCR beta chain was obtained from a study of OX40 agonist ivuxolimab in advanced cancers. Study in general: At doses from 0.01 to 10 mg/kg, patients were given intravenous ivuxolimab every 2 weeks.

Libraries were prepared by immunoSEQ multiplex PCR; TCRdb keeps only in-frame clonotypes and omits some of them. Of 52,000 or so clones in the sample, about 93% are singletons; the top ten hold around a sixth. The sampling schedule covered blood at baseline, cycle 4 day 1, and cycle 7 day 1. CDR1 and CDR2 from the germline V gene are SNHLY and FYNNEI. With V trimmed by 10 bases and J by 3 bases, 3 bases remained unmatched. The CDR3 sequence is 11 residues long. This clone occurred once. The antigen is undetermined. Study findings and constraints: It was not determined which antigens were specifically recognized by the peripheral T cells that had undergone clonal expansion. Individuals who were partial responders at 0.1-3.0 mg/kg had clonal expansion that ranked among the lowest.

The TCR was taken from an adult with an advanced solid tumor such as melanoma, head and neck, liver or kidney cancer. The rearrangement links TRBV2 to TRBJ2-7; TRBD1 agrees at 7 bases. The sequencing used CD4+ or CD8+ T cells sorted from blood, collected in a trial of the OX40 agonist ivuxolimab. In DNA form, the CDR3 reads TGTGCCAACCGGGACAGCTACGAGCAGTACTTC. It yields the protein CANRDSYEQYF.